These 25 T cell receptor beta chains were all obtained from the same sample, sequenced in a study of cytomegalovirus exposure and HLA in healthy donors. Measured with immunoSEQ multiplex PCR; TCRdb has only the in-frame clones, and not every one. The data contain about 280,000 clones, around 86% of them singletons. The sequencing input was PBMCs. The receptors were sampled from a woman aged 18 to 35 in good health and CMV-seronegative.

CDR3 in amino acids: CATCRTTGSYYGYTF. The CDR3 DNA reads as TGTGCCACCTGCCGGACAACAGGGTCGTACTATGGCTACACCTTC. This chain connects TRBV6-5 to TRBJ1-2; D perhaps matches TRBD1 (6 bases). CDR3 length: 15 residues. The germline CDR1 and CDR2 sequences are MNHEY and SVGAGI. The ends were cut back, 10 bases at V and 3 bases at J, with 21 bases in the middle.

The CDR3 DNA reads as TGTGCCAGCTCAGGCGGGACAGCTAACTATGGCTACACCTTC. As protein: CASSGGTANYGYTF. The V and J genes are TRBV18 and TRBJ1-2, with TRBD1 matching over 7 bases. The CDR3 is 14 amino acids. J gave up 0 bases and V 5 bases, and 3 bases lay outside the gene matches. Germline V CDR1 and CDR2: KGHSH, LQKENI.

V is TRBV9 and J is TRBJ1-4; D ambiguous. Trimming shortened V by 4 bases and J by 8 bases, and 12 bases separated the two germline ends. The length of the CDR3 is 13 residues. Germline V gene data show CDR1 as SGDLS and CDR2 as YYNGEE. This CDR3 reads CASSPRDEEKLFF. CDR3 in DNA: TGTGCCAGCAGCCCCCGGGATGAAGAAAAACTGTTTTTT.

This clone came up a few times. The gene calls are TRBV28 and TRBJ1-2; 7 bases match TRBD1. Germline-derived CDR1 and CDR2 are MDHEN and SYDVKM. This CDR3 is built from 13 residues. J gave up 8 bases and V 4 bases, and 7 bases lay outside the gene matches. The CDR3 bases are TGTGCCAGCAGTTCGCCGACAGGGCAGGGCTACACCTTC. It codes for CASSSPTGQGYTF.

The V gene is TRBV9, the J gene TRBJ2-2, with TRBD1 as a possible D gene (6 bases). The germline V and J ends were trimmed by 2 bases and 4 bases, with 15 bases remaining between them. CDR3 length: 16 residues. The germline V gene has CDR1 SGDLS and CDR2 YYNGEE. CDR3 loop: CASSVRGVVSTGELFF. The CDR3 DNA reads TGTGCCAGCAGCGTCAGGGGAGTAGTGTCCACCGGGGAGCTGTTTTTT.

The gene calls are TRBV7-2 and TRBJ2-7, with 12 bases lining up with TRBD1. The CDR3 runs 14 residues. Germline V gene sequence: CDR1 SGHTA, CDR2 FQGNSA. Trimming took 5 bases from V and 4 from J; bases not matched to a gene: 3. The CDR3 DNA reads TGTGCCAGCAGCCGGGACAGGGGGCTGTACGAGCAGTACTTC. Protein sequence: CASSRDRGLYEQYF.

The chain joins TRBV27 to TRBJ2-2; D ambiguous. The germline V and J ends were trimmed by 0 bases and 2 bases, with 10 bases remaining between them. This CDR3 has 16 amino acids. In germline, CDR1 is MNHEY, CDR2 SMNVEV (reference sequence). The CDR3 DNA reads TGTGCCAGCAGTTTATCTTGGGCGATAAACACCGGGGAGCTGTTTTTT. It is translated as CASSLSWAINTGELFF.

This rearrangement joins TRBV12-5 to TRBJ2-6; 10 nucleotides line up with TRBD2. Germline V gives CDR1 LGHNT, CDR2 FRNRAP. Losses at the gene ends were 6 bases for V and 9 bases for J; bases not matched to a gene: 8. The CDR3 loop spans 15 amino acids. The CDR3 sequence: CASGLTSSGSNVLTF. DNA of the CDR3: TGTGCTAGTGGCTTGACCTCTAGCGGGAGCAACGTCCTGACTTTC.

The CDR3 nucleotides read TGTGCCAGCAGCTCCCCCCTCCGTGGCGGGGGAAATGAAGCTTTCTTT. Translation gives CASSSPLRGGGNEAFF. V and J are TRBV7-6 and TRBJ1-1; a possible D gene is TRBD1 (5 bases). Germline V gene sequence: CDR1 SGHVS, CDR2 FNYEAQ. Trimming shortened V by 4 bases and J by 7 bases, and 22 bases separated the two germline ends. The CDR3 consists of 16 residues.

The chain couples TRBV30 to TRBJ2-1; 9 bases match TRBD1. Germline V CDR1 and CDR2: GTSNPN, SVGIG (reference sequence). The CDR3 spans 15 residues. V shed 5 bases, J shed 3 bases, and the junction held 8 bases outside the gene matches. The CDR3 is CAWFSDRGIYNEQFF. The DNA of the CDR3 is TGTGCCTGGTTCTCGGACAGGGGCATCTACAATGAGCAGTTCTTC.

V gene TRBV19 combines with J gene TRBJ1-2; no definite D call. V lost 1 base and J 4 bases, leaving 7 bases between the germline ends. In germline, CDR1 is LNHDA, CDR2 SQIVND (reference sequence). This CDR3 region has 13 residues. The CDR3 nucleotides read TGTGCCAGTAGTATAGGGTTCGGCTATGGCTACACCTTC. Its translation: CASSIGFGYGYTF.

The CDR3 DNA is TGTGCCAGCAGTACGGACAGAATCAATCAGCCCCAGCATTTT. The encoded protein is CASSTDRINQPQHF. This chain uses TRBV6-5 with TRBJ1-5; the D gene is possibly TRBD1 (6 bases). V was cut by 5 bases and J by 3 bases, with 11 bases left in between. Germline CDR1 MNHEY, CDR2 SVGAGI. The CDR3 length is 14 residues.

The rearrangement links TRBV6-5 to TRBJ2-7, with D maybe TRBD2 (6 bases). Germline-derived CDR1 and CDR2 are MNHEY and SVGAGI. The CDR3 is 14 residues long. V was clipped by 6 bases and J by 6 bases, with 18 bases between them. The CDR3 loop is CASSRPGEVGEQYF. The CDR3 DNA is TGTGCCAGCAGCCGCCCGGGGGAGGTGGGCGAGCAGTACTTC.

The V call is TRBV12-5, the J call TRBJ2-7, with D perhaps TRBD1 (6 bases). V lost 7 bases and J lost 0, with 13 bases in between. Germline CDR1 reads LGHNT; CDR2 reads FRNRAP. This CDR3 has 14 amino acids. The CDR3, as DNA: TGTGCTAGTGCCCAAGGACAGTTCTCCTACGAGCAGTACTTC. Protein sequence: CASAQGQFSYEQYF.

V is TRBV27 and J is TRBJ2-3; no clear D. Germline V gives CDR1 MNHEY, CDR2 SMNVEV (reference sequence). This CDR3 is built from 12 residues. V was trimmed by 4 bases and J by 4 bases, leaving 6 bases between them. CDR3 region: CASSSPADTQYF. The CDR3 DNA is TGTGCCAGCAGTTCCCCAGCAGATACGCAGTATTTT.

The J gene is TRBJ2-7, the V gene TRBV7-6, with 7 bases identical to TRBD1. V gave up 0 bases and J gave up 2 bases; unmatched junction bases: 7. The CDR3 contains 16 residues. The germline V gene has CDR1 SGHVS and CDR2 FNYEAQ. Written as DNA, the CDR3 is TGTGCCAGCAGCTTAGCTGCCCCGGGACAGACCTACGAGCAGTACTTC. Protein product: CASSLAAPGQTYEQYF. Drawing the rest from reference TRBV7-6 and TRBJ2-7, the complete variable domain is GAGVSQSPRYKVTKRGQDVALRCDPISGHVSLYWYRQALGQGPEFLTYFNYEAQQDKSGLPNDRFSAERPEGSISTLTIQRTEQRDSAMYRCASSLAAPGQTYEQYFGPGTRLTVT.

This CDR3 is CASSPDSGREAFF. As DNA, the CDR3 is TGTGCCAGCAGCCCGGATTCGGGTCGTGAAGCTTTCTTT. The chain links TRBV5-4 to TRBJ1-1; D not certain. V gave up 4 bases and J gave up 7 bases, with 14 bases separating them. The germline V gene has CDR1 SGHNT and CDR2 YYREEE (reference sequence). CDR3 length: 13 residues.

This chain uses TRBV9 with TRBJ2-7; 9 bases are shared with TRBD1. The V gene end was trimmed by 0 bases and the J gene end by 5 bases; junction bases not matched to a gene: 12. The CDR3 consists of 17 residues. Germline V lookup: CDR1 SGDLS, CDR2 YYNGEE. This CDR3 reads CASSVAPGTGNHNEQYF. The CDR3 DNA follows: TGTGCCAGCAGCGTAGCCCCCGGGACAGGGAATCACAACGAGCAGTACTTC.

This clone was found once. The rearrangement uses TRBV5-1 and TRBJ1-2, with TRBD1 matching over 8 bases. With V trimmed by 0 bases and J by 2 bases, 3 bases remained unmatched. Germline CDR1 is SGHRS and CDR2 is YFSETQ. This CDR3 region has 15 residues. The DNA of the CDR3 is TGCGCCAGCAGCTTGGAGCAGGGGGCGAACTATGGCTACACCTTC. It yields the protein CASSLEQGANYGYTF.

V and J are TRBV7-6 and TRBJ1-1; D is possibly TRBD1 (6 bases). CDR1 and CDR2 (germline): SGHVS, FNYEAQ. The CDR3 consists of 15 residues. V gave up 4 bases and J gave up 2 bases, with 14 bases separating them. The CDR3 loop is CASSSGWGRNTEAFF. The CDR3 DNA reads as TGTGCCAGCAGCTCCGGTTGGGGGCGTAACACTGAAGCTTTCTTT.

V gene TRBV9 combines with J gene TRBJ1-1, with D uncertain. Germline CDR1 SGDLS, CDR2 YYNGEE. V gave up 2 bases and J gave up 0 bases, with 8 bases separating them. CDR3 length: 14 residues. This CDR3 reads CASSVRWMNTEAFF. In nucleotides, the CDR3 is TGTGCCAGCAGCGTGCGGTGGATGAACACTGAAGCTTTCTTT.

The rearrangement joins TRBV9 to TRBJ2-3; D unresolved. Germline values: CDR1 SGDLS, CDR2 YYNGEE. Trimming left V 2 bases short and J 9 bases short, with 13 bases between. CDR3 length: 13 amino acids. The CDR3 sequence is CASSVWAHMTQYF. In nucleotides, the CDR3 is TGTGCCAGCAGCGTTTGGGCACACATGACGCAGTATTTT.

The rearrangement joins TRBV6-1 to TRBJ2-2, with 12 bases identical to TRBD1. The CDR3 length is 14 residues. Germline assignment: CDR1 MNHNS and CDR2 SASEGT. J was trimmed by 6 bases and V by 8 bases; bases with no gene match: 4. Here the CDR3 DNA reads TGTGCCAGCTTGGGACAGGGGGCTGCCGGGGAGCTGTTTTTT. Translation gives CASLGQGAAGELFF.

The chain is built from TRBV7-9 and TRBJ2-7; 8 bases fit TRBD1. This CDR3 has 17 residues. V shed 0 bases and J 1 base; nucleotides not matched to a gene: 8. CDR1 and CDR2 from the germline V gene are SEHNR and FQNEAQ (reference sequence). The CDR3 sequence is CASSLARDRGSSYEQYF. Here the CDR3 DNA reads TGTGCCAGCAGCTTAGCCCGAGACAGGGGATCGTCCTACGAGCAGTACTTC.

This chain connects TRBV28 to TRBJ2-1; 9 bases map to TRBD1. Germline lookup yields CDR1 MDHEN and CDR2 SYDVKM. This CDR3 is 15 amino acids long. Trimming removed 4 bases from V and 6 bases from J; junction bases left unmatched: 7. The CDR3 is CASSSPTGGFNEQFF. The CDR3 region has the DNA TGTGCCAGCAGTTCCCCGACAGGGGGTTTCAATGAGCAGTTCTTC.